The T cell receptor beta chain under discussion was sequenced for a study of blood T cells in healthy people across ages. At least ten counts were recorded for this clonotype. Its antigen is undetermined. Study-wide points: Long-lived donors had more naive CD4+ cells and higher diversity than aged donors.

A second 7 to 11 cycle PCR used barcoded and J-beta primers. MiXCR was run by TCRdb on the 5' RACE reads, yielding one entry per CDR3 protein. This sample has about 680,000 distinct CDR3 sequences, with about half found just once. They isolated at least 6.5 million PBMCs from each sample. V trimming: 4 bases; J trimming: 1 base; junction bases outside the gene matches: 6. The germline V gene encodes CDR1 LGHDT and CDR2 YNNKEL (reference sequence). The CDR3 covers 15 residues. The sequence came from a woman aged 60-75 years in good health. The chain has TRBV3-1 and TRBJ2-7; 8 bases map to TRBD2. The sample was blood. CDR3 amino acids: CASSPLGLVSYEQYF. For the CDR3, the DNA is TGTGCCAGCAGCCCGCTGGGACTAGTATCCTACGAGCAGTACTTC.